A single sample is the source of the 27 T cell receptor beta chains below, sequenced in a study of OX40 agonist ivuxolimab in advanced cancers. Library method: the immunoSEQ multiplex PCR assay. TCRdb holds this immuneACCESS table with in-frame rearrangements only. Some clones are missing; in checked studies, unresolved V genes explain under half, and the rest has no known cause. The sample includes tens of thousands of clones, with over 80% observed a single time. Together, the top ten hold roughly a tenth of the sample. The sample here was CD4+ or CD8+ T cells sorted from blood, taken in a trial of the OX40 agonist ivuxolimab. These receptors all come from an adult with an advanced solid tumor such as melanoma, head and neck, liver or kidney cancer.

The J gene is TRBJ1-1, the V gene TRBV10-1; D call uncertain. V gave up 9 bases and J gave up 4 bases, with 9 bases separating them. There are 11 residues in the CDR3. Germline CDR1 and CDR2: WNHNN and SYGVQD (reference sequence). The CDR3 region has the DNA TGCGCCAGTAGAGGAGGCACTGAAGCTTTCTTT. As protein: CASRGGTEAFF.

The chain recombines TRBV7-2 with TRBJ2-1; possibly TRBD2 for D (5 bases). The V end lost 5 bases, the J end lost 5 bases, and 13 bases lay between the germline ends. This CDR3 region has 14 residues. Germline lookup yields CDR1 SGHTA and CDR2 FQGNSA. The CDR3 sequence is CASSRWPGNNEQFF. The CDR3 DNA sequence: TGTGCCAGCAGCCGATGGCCGGGAAACAATGAGCAGTTCTTC.

This clone was detected once. The rearrangement joins TRBV2 to TRBJ2-2, with 7 bases lining up with TRBD2. Per the germline V gene, CDR1 is SNHLY and CDR2 is FYNNEI. J lost 0 bases, V lost 4 bases, and 2 bases had no gene match. The CDR3 runs to 15 residues. The DNA of the CDR3 is TGTGCCAGCAGTGGACTAGCTCCGAACACCGGGGAGCTGTTTTTT. It is translated as CASSGLAPNTGELFF.

The rearrangement links TRBV7-8 to TRBJ1-6; D not certain. Trimming left V 4 bases short and J 10 bases short, with 11 bases between. Per germline, CDR1 SGHVS and CDR2 FQNEAQ. This CDR3 is 13 amino acids long. CDR3 loop: CASSSRLGSPLHF. The CDR3 nucleotides read TGTGCCAGCAGCTCCCGACTCGGCTCACCCCTCCACTTT. The full variable domain, completed using reference TRBV7-8 and TRBJ1-6, is GAGVSQSPRYKVAKRGQDVALRCDPISGHVSLFWYQQALGQGPEFLTYFQNEAQLDKSGLPSDRFFAERPEGSVSTLKIQRTQQEDSAVYLCASSSRLGSPLHFGNGTRLTVT.

CDR3 nucleotide sequence: TGTGCCAGCAGGGGACCCGCGGACGAGCAGTACTTC. Amino acid sequence: CASRGPADEQYF. V is TRBV25-1 and J is TRBJ2-5, with D perhaps being TRBD1 or TRBD2 (5 bases each). The J call is in doubt because the DNA end fits TRBJ2-7 better. Germline CDR1 and CDR2: MGHDK and SYGVNS. The CDR3 covers 12 residues.

This clone was seen only once. The chain uses TRBV7-2 and TRBJ2-5; TRBD1 matches at 7 bases. Losses at the gene ends were 4 bases for V and 2 bases for J; bases not matched to a gene: 7. The CDR3 totals 15 residues. Germline V gives CDR1 SGHTA, CDR2 FQGNSA. CDR3 amino acids: CASSSYSGQQETQYF. Here the CDR3 DNA reads TGTGCCAGCAGCTCATACTCGGGACAGCAAGAGACCCAGTACTTC.

A single count supports this clone. This sequence joins TRBV7-6 and TRBJ1-2, with D uncertain. The germline gives CDR1 SGHVS, CDR2 FNYEAQ. V lost 7 bases and J 4 bases, leaving 25 bases between the germline ends. This CDR3 comprises 17 residues. In DNA form, the CDR3 reads TGTGCCAGCACCCCCCTAGCCCCGGAGTATTTGGTCTATGGCTACACCTTC. Protein: CASTPLAPEYLVYGYTF.

This chain's CDR3 is CASSPFPSETQYF. CDR3 nucleotide sequence: TGTGCCAGCAGCCCCTTTCCCTCAGAGACCCAGTACTTC. The chain links TRBV5-4 to TRBJ2-5, with D unclear. Germline V gene data show CDR1 as SGHNT and CDR2 as YYREEE (reference sequence). The CDR3 spans 13 residues. V was clipped by 4 bases and J by 4 bases, with 11 bases between them.

The chain uses TRBV2 and TRBJ2-2, with D uncertain. The CDR3 is 14 amino acids. Trimming left V 11 bases short and J 2 bases short, with 15 bases between. CDR1 is SNHLY, CDR2 FYNNEI, per germline. The CDR3 bases are TGTGCCTCCCAAGCGACTCACAACACCGGGGAGCTGTTTTTT. Translated: CASQATHNTGELFF.

A remark on this clone: The same CDR3 also results from other DNA sequences found in this sample. The chain is built from TRBV18 and TRBJ1-1; D gene unclear. The CDR3 has 13 residues. Trimming removed 2 bases at V and 0 bases at J, with 4 bases between. Germline V gene data show CDR1 as KGHSH and CDR2 as LQKENI. The CDR3 DNA reads TGTGCCAGCTCACCAGGGCTGAACACTGAAGCTTTCTTT. It encodes CASSPGLNTEAFF.

V usage is TRBV4-3 and J usage is TRBJ2-3, with 15 bases aligning to TRBD2. With V trimmed by 4 bases and J by 5 bases, 1 base remained unmatched. The germline V gene has CDR1 LGHNA and CDR2 YSLEER. There are 15 residues in the CDR3. The CDR3 nucleotides read TGCGCCAGCAGCCGGGGACTAGCGGGAGGAGATACGCAGTATTTT. Its protein is CASSRGLAGGDTQYF.

As regards this clone: At one of its ends the junction is not consistent with the germline gene, which may arise from a read error. This rearrangement joins TRBV29-1 to TRBJ2-5; D not certain. This CDR3 spans 9 amino acids. Germline-derived CDR1 and CDR2 are SQVTM and ANQGSEA. The CDR3 DNA sequence: TGCAGCGATGAAGAGACCCAGTACTTC. Its translation: CSDEETQYF.

This sequence joins TRBV7-3 and TRBJ2-2; tentatively, D is TRBD1 or TRBD2 (6 bases each). The CDR3 has 16 residues. Germline V gene sequence: CDR1 SGHTA, CDR2 FQGTGA. V lost 5 bases to trimming and J lost 4 bases, with 17 bases between them. CDR3 loop: CASSQRGGLGTGELFF. The CDR3 DNA follows: TGTGCCAGCAGCCAGAGAGGGGGGCTGGGCACCGGGGAGCTGTTTTTT.

The chain couples TRBV4-1 to TRBJ2-1; D assignment may be TRBD1 or TRBD2 (6 bases each). The length of the CDR3 is 14 residues. The germline V and J ends were trimmed by 2 bases and 7 bases, with 12 bases remaining between them. Germline V gene data show CDR1 as MGHRA and CDR2 as YSYEKL. The DNA for the CDR3 is TGCGCCAGCAGCCAAAAGCGAGGGGGGAATGAGCAGTTCTTC. Translating it yields CASSQKRGGNEQFF.

The chain recombines TRBV5-6 with TRBJ2-7; D possibly corresponds to TRBD1 (5 bases). The CDR3 is 14 amino acids. Trimming pared 3 bases from V and 6 bases from J, leaving 16 bases between. Germline V gene lookup returns CDR1 SGHDT and CDR2 YYEEEE. CDR3 region: CASSSLPGRAEQYV. For the CDR3, the DNA is TGTGCCAGCAGCTCCCTTCCCGGCAGGGCCGAGCAGTACGTC.

The rearrangement uses TRBV4-1 and TRBJ1-2, with a possible D match to TRBD1 (6 bases). This CDR3 comprises 15 residues. The V end was cut by 0 bases, the J end by 6 bases, with 14 bases between. Germline CDR1 and CDR2: MGHRA and YSYEKL. CDR3 nucleotides: TGCGCCAGCAGCCAAGAACGGGGGCCCTTGCATGGCTACACCTTC. Amino acid sequence: CASSQERGPLHGYTF.

The rearrangement links TRBV27 to TRBJ2-7, with D perhaps given as TRBD1 or TRBD2 (5 bases each). Germline V lookup: CDR1 MNHEY, CDR2 SMNVEV (reference sequence). The V end was cut by 6 bases, the J end by 0 bases, with 15 bases between. The CDR3 has 15 residues. CDR3 nucleotides: TGTGCCAGCAGCCAACCGGGACGGGTCTCCTACGAGCAGTACTTC. Its protein product is CASSQPGRVSYEQYF.

The chain has TRBV9 and TRBJ2-2; TRBD2 agrees at 14 bases. V lost 2 bases and J lost 4; bases outside the gene matches: 4. The germline CDR1 and CDR2 sequences are SGDLS and YYNGEE. The CDR3 totals 17 residues. The CDR3 sequence: CASSVGLAGGGTGELFF. The CDR3 DNA is TGTGCCAGCAGCGTCGGACTAGCGGGAGGAGGCACCGGGGAGCTGTTTTTT.

This chain connects TRBV7-2 to TRBJ2-6; TRBD1 aligns across 7 bases. Germline trimming cut 5 bases from V and 2 bases from J; bases unmatched to any gene: 3. From germline, CDR1 is SGHTA and CDR2 FQGNSA. The CDR3 length is 15 residues. In nucleotides, the CDR3 is TGTGCCAGCAGCCCACAGGGGACTGGGGCCAACGTCCTGACTTTC. As protein: CASSPQGTGANVLTF.

The chain employs TRBV7-9 and TRBJ1-4; D gene unclear. Germline CDR1 SEHNR, CDR2 FQNEAQ (reference sequence). The CDR3 totals 15 residues. V lost 5 bases, J lost 2 bases, and 12 bases lay in between. The CDR3 region is CASSPPPGTNEKLFF. DNA for the CDR3: TGTGCCAGCAGCCCCCCCCCGGGTACTAATGAAAAACTGTTTTTT.

This chain links TRBV18 with TRBJ1-5, with D possibly matching TRBD1 (5 bases). The V end was cut by 6 bases, the J end by 4 bases, with 13 bases between. The CDR3 consists of 14 residues. The germline V gene has CDR1 KGHSH and CDR2 LQKENI. In DNA form, the CDR3 reads TGTGCCAGCTCCCAAGGGGTAGGGAATCAGCCCCAGCATTTT. Protein sequence: CASSQGVGNQPQHF. Combining the CDR3 with reference TRBV18 and TRBJ1-5 gives the whole variable domain NAGVMQNPRHLVRRRGQEARLRCSPMKGHSHVYWYRQLPEEGLKFMVYLQKENIIDESGMPKERFSAEFPKEGPSILRIQQVVRGDSAAYFCASSQGVGNQPQHFGDGTRLSIL.

This rearrangement joins TRBV5-1 to TRBJ2-3; D is possibly TRBD1 (7 bases). The CDR3 is 18 amino acids. Germline loops: CDR1 SGHRS, CDR2 YFSETQ. V was shortened by 2 bases and J by 0 bases, with 19 bases between the two germline ends. This chain's CDR3 is CASSFRGETFLSTDTQYF. CDR3 nucleotides: TGCGCCAGCAGCTTCAGGGGGGAAACATTTTTAAGCACAGATACGCAGTATTTT.

The V call is TRBV6-1, the J call TRBJ1-5, with 9 bases that match TRBD1. Germline-derived CDR1 and CDR2 are MNHNS and SASEGT. This CDR3 spans 15 amino acids. V lost 6 bases to trimming and J lost 7 bases; unmatched junction nucleotides: 10. In DNA form, the CDR3 reads TGTGCCAGCAGCCCCAGGGGACAGGGTCCCCAGCCCCAGCATTTT. Translating gives CASSPRGQGPQPQHF.

This chain uses TRBV27 with TRBJ2-7; 14 bases are a match to TRBD2. This CDR3 comprises 14 residues. V lost 6 bases to trimming and J lost 6 bases; unmatched junction nucleotides: 4. Germline V lookup: CDR1 MNHEY, CDR2 SMNVEV (reference sequence). The CDR3 DNA sequence: TGTGCCAGCAGCCTCGGGACTAGCGGGAGCGAGCAGTACTTC. It codes for CASSLGTSGSEQYF.

The chain recombines TRBV7-9 with TRBJ1-3, with unresolved D. V was clipped by 0 bases and J by 3 bases, with 9 bases between them. CDR3 size: 15 residues. Germline V gene data show CDR1 as SEHNR and CDR2 as FQNEAQ (reference sequence). The CDR3 protein is CASSLAQGLGNTIYF. The CDR3 DNA sequence: TGTGCCAGCAGCTTAGCGCAAGGGCTTGGAAACACCATATATTTT.

The chain has TRBV5-4 and TRBJ2-1, with D unresolved. Trimming shortened V by 7 bases and J by 0 bases, and 11 bases separated the two germline ends. The CDR3 has 14 residues. From germline, CDR1 is SGHNT and CDR2 YYREEE (reference sequence). The CDR3: CASQSSFSYNEQFF. The DNA of the CDR3 is TGTGCCAGCCAGTCGTCTTTCTCCTACAATGAGCAGTTCTTC.

This clone has more than one count but fewer than ten. This chain's CDR3 is CSSLAGGGTDTQYF. CDR3 DNA: TGCAGTTCTCTAGCGGGAGGCGGAACAGATACGCAGTATTTT. The gene calls are TRBV29-1 and TRBJ2-3; TRBD2 agrees at 11 bases. CDR1 and CDR2 (germline): SQVTM, ANQGSEA. CDR3 length: 14 residues.